These 22 T cell receptor beta chains originate from one sample sequenced in a study of cytomegalovirus exposure and HLA in healthy donors. PCR involved 60 Vbeta and 13 Jbeta primers. Clones were sequenced by immunoSEQ multiplex PCR, and TCRdb holds only the in-frame ones, with some missing. Among 150,000 or so clones listed, approximately 80% were seen once. The sequenced sample consisted of PBMCs. Receptor source: a woman in her thirties or forties in good health and CMV-seronegative.

Details on this clone: No conserved phenylalanine or tryptophan ends this CDR3, so it is likely a read error. The chain is built from TRBV11-2 and TRBJ2-7; the match to TRBD2 covers 7 bases. There are 13 residues in the CDR3. V lost 5 bases and J lost 4; bases outside the gene matches: 5. CDR1 SGHAT and CDR2 FQNNGV come from the germline V gene. CDR3 region: CASSVGSGYEQYS. The CDR3 DNA reads TGTGCCAGCAGCGTTGGTAGCGGGTACGAGCAGTACTCC.

This chain links TRBV5-8 with TRBJ2-1; tentatively, D is TRBD1 (6 bases). With 0 bases removed from V and 1 base from J, the gap between germline ends came to 8 bases. The CDR3 is 15 amino acids. CDR1 and CDR2 from the germline V gene are SGHTS and YDEGEE. For the CDR3, the DNA is TGTGCCAGCAGCTTGGATACAGGGTCCTACAATGAGCAGTTCTTC. Protein: CASSLDTGSYNEQFF.

The chain employs TRBV2 and TRBJ2-3, with 9 nucleotides matching TRBD2. The CDR3 is made up of 15 amino acids. The V gene's germline CDR1 is SNHLY and CDR2 FYNNEI. Unmatched junction bases numbered 9, after V lost 7 bases and J lost 4 bases. CDR3 protein: CASTFSGSFADTQYF. In DNA, the CDR3 is TGTGCCAGCACCTTTAGCGGGAGTTTCGCAGATACGCAGTATTTT.

The chain joins TRBV28 to TRBJ2-2, with D perhaps matching TRBD1 (6 bases). V was cut by 7 bases and J by 1 base, with 13 bases left in between. This CDR3 is built from 15 residues. CDR1 and CDR2 from the germline V gene are MDHEN and SYDVKM. The CDR3, as DNA: TGTGCCAGCAACACGGCAGGGGAGAACACCGGGGAGCTGTTTTTT. It is translated as CASNTAGENTGELFF.

The chain employs TRBV7-6 and TRBJ2-6, with 10 bases matching TRBD1. The CDR3 extends over 21 amino acids. The J segment lost 1 base and the V segment lost 5 bases, leaving 17 bases of the junction unmatched. CDR1 and CDR2 (germline): SGHVS, FNYEAQ. The CDR3 is CASSASPGLGQGKSGANVLTF. Written as DNA, the CDR3 is TGTGCCAGCAGCGCCAGTCCTGGTTTGGGACAGGGGAAATCTGGGGCCAACGTCCTGACTTTC.

Only one count was recorded for this clone. The V gene is TRBV7-3, the J gene TRBJ2-1; TRBD2 matches 9 bases. The V and J ends lost 5 bases and 7 bases, in that order; junction bases with no gene match: 12. The CDR3 extends over 16 amino acids. The germline V gene encodes CDR1 SGHTA and CDR2 FQGTGA. DNA for the CDR3: TGTGCCAGCAGCCTCACTAGTCCTAGCGGGAAGAATGAGCAGTTCTTC. This encodes CASSLTSPSGKNEQFF.

The table lists this clone with a count of one. The CDR3 DNA reads as TGTGCCAGTAGATTCGAGACTAGCGGGGTCTACGAGCAGTACTTC. It specifies CASRFETSGVYEQYF. The chain links TRBV19 to TRBJ2-7, with TRBD2 matching over 11 bases. The length of the CDR3 is 15 residues. Germline V gene sequence: CDR1 LNHDA, CDR2 SQIVND (reference sequence). V lost 6 bases and J lost 3; bases outside the gene matches: 7.

The rearrangement links TRBV20-1 to TRBJ2-7; maybe TRBD1 (6 bases). V lost 7 bases to trimming and J lost 2 bases, with 9 bases between them. This CDR3 region has 11 residues. CDR1 DFQATT and CDR2 SNEGSKA come from the germline V gene (reference sequence). CDR3 nucleotides: TGCAGTGTTGACAGGACCTACGAGCAGTACTTC. Protein: CSVDRTYEQYF.

This clone was seen just once. The gene calls are TRBV27 and TRBJ2-7; D may be TRBD1 (6 bases). CDR1 MNHEY and CDR2 SMNVEV come from the germline V gene (reference sequence). The CDR3 is made up of 16 amino acids. V lost 6 bases and J 0 bases, leaving 18 bases between the germline ends. The CDR3 DNA follows: TGTGCCAGCAGCCGTAGGCAGGGGAAATCCTCCTACGAGCAGTACTTC. This sequence encodes CASSRRQGKSSYEQYF.

The chain couples TRBV7-8 to TRBJ2-2, with D tentatively TRBD2 (6 bases). The CDR3 is 15 amino acids. Deletions cut 1 base from V and 9 bases from J, with 15 bases between. CDR1 SGHVS and CDR2 FQNEAQ come from the germline V gene. CDR3 sequence reads: CASSLVGLYDRELFF. For the CDR3, the DNA is TGTGCCAGCAGCTTAGTGGGACTGTACGACCGGGAGCTGTTTTTT.

The chain couples TRBV6-1 to TRBJ1-1; D remains ambiguous. The germline V gene encodes CDR1 MNHNS and CDR2 SASEGT. The CDR3 runs to 14 residues. Trimming took 5 bases from V and 4 from J, leaving 14 bases between them. In DNA form, the CDR3 reads TGTGCCAGCAGTCTGGAGCCTAGGTCCACTGAAGCTTTCTTT. Translation gives CASSLEPRSTEAFF.

This chain links TRBV30 with TRBJ1-4; D is ambiguous. The V end was cut by 0 bases, the J end by 3 bases, with 8 bases between. CDR1 is GTSNPN and CDR2 is SVGIG in the germline V gene (reference sequence). The CDR3 has 14 amino acids. The CDR3 sequence is CAWSVRGANEKLFF. CDR3 nucleotide sequence: TGTGCCTGGAGTGTACGGGGTGCTAATGAAAAACTGTTTTTT.

This chain connects TRBV10-3 to TRBJ2-7; 11 bases fit TRBD2. Germline V lookup: CDR1 ENHRY, CDR2 SYGVKD. This CDR3 spans 15 amino acids. The V gene end was trimmed by 6 bases and the J gene end by 2 bases; junction bases not matched to a gene: 6. The CDR3 DNA reads as TGTGCCATCAGAGTAGGGACTAGCGGAGCCTACGAGCAGTACTTC. Translating gives CAIRVGTSGAYEQYF.

The rearrangement joins TRBV9 to TRBJ1-2; tentative D call: TRBD1 (6 bases). The V end was cut by 2 bases, the J end by 7 bases, with 21 bases between. The CDR3 spans 16 residues. Germline V gene sequence: CDR1 SGDLS, CDR2 YYNGEE. The CDR3 DNA sequence: TGTGCCAGCAGCGTTGGCCCGCGGGGGGCTTTTGGTGGCTACACCTTC. Translating gives CASSVGPRGAFGGYTF.

The chain uses TRBV28 and TRBJ2-7, with 15 bases lining up with TRBD2. The germline V gene encodes CDR1 MDHEN and CDR2 SYDVKM. The CDR3 contains 23 residues. V shed 1 base and J 2 bases; nucleotides not matched to a gene: 21. In DNA, the CDR3 is TGTGCCAGCAGTTTATTAGGACAGAGTCGTCCCGGGACTAGCGGGGGGTTAACCTACGAGCAGTACTTC. It translates to CASSLLGQSRPGTSGGLTYEQYF.

This clone has a handful of counts. J is TRBJ2-7 and V is TRBV27, with 7 bases identical to TRBD1. The CDR3 totals 14 residues. Germline CDR1 and CDR2: MNHEY and SMNVEV (reference sequence). V dropped 2 bases and J dropped 2; count of bases not matched to a gene: 3. CDR3 loop: CASSLTGVPYEQYF. The CDR3 DNA is TGTGCCAGCAGTTTAACAGGGGTTCCCTACGAGCAGTACTTC.

This clone was observed a single time. J is TRBJ2-3 and V is TRBV7-3; D gene ambiguous. CDR1 and CDR2 (germline): SGHTA, FQGTGA. This CDR3 has 15 amino acids. V was clipped by 5 bases and J by 6 bases, with 18 bases between them. CDR3 in amino acids: CASSPSPSDMDTQYF. Written as DNA, the CDR3 is TGTGCCAGCAGCCCCTCTCCGAGTGATATGGATACGCAGTATTTT.

The chain couples TRBV10-3 to TRBJ1-5, with D perhaps TRBD1 (5 bases). CDR1 and CDR2 from the germline V gene are ENHRY and SYGVKD. Trimming took 7 bases from V and 5 from J, leaving 15 bases between them. The CDR3 runs to 14 residues. The CDR3 sequence is CAIKGNQGDQPQHF. CDR3 nucleotide sequence: TGTGCCATCAAAGGCAACCAAGGGGATCAGCCCCAGCATTTT.

V is TRBV27 and J is TRBJ2-5; TRBD2 aligns across 15 bases. With V trimmed by 6 bases and J by 5 bases, 10 bases remained unmatched. The V gene's germline CDR1 is MNHEY and CDR2 SMNVEV (reference sequence). The CDR3 runs to 17 residues. CDR3 amino acids: CASRGLAGGSGRETQYF. The CDR3 DNA follows: TGTGCCAGCAGGGGACTAGCGGGAGGTTCCGGTCGGGAGACCCAGTACTTC.

The chain joins TRBV21-1 to TRBJ2-7; the D segment call TRBD2 is taken from the table without a DNA check. TRBV21-1 is noted as a pseudogene. This CDR3 is 17 amino acids long. The CDR3 loop reads CASSKKSRGRSSYEQYF. CDR3 in DNA: TGTGCCAGCAGCAAAAAGTCGCGGGGCAGGAGCTCCTACGAGCAGTACTTC.

V is TRBV5-6 and J is TRBJ1-2, with D unresolved. V shed 4 bases and J shed 6 bases, with 13 bases lying between them. In germline, CDR1 is SGHDT, CDR2 YYEEEE. CDR3 length: 13 residues. CDR3 protein: CASSLLAINGYTF. The CDR3 coding sequence is TGTGCCAGCAGCCTTTTAGCAATTAATGGCTACACCTTC.

This chain uses TRBV7-9 with TRBJ1-3; D remains unclear. V was cut by 3 bases and J by 0 bases, with 15 bases left in between. CDR1 SEHNR and CDR2 FQNEAQ come from the germline V gene (reference sequence). The CDR3 contains 17 residues. The CDR3 sequence is CASSFKSARSSGNTIYF. The DNA of the CDR3 is TGTGCCAGCAGCTTTAAGTCTGCTCGGAGCTCTGGAAACACCATATATTTT.